The T cell receptor (beta chain) under discussion was sequenced for a study of OX40 agonist ivuxolimab in advanced cancers. Study overall: Patients got intravenous ivuxolimab at 0.01 to 10 mg/kg every 2 weeks. Three patients had partial responses: one hepatocellular carcinoma, two cutaneous melanoma. Study-wide points: Normalized expansion of T-cell clones was also low for some nonresponders.

TCRdb keeps only in-frame clones here, not all; method: immunoSEQ multiplex PCR. The sample has approximately 70,000 clones, approximately 85% seen once; the top ten hold 0.4% to 0.5%. Of note for this clone: The antigen is undetermined.

Blood sampling was done at baseline, cycle 4 day 1, and cycle 7 day 1. After removal of 0 bases from V and 4 bases from J, the junction contained 11 bases not matched to a gene. From germline, CDR1 is SGHDN and CDR2 FVKESK. The length of the CDR3 is 17 residues. This receptor was identified in an adult with an advanced solid tumor such as melanoma, head and neck, liver or kidney cancer. The input for sequencing was CD4+ or CD8+ T cells sorted from blood, taken in a trial of the OX40 agonist ivuxolimab. The V gene is TRBV14, the J gene TRBJ1-2; 7 bases agree with TRBD1. CDR3 in DNA: TGTGCCAGCAGCCAAGAATCCGGACAGGCGGCTGTCTATGGCTACACCTTC. Translated: CASSQESGQAAVYGYTF.